This TCR beta chain derives from a study of OX40 agonist ivuxolimab in advanced cancers. Study as a whole: Patients were dosed with the agonistic anti-OX40 (CD134) antibody ivuxolimab. The group had a mean age of 60 years, ranged from about 20 to 90, and was approximately 81% male. Study observations and caveats: Clonal expansion from baseline to week 6 occurred in both CD4+ and CD8+ T cells.

Data came from immunoSEQ multiplex PCR; TCRdb stores just in-frame clones and leaves some out. The data show about 77,000 clones, with over 85% seen just once and approximately 2.3% held by the top ten. Comment on this clone: Its matching antigen is unknown.

V was shortened by 5 bases and J by 6 bases, with 17 bases between the two germline ends. Per germline, CDR1 LNHNV and CDR2 YYDKDF (reference sequence). The CDR3 length is 15 residues. The V call is TRBV15, the J call TRBJ1-3; D might be TRBD1 (5 bases). Sequenced material: CD4+ or CD8+ T cells sorted from blood, taken in a trial of the OX40 agonist ivuxolimab. This TCR came from an adult with an advanced solid tumor such as melanoma, head and neck, liver or kidney cancer. The CDR3 DNA reads TGTGCCACCAGCTCCCTCGTCGGAGGGGCAAACACCATATATTTT. Protein: CATSSLVGGANTIYF.